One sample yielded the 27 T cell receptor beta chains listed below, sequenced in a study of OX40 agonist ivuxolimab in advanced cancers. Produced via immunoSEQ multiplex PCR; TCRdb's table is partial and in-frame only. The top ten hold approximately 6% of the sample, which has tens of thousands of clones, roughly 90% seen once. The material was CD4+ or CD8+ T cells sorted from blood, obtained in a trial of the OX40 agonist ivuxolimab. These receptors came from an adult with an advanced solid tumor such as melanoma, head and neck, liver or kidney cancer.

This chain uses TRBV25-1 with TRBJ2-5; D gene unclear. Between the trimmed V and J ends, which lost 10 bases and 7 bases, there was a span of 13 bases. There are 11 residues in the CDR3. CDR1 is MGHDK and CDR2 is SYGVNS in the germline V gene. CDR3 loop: CATLLEGTQYF. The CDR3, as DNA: TGTGCCACACTTCTTGAAGGGACCCAGTACTTC. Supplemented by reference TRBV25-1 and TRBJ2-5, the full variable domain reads EADIYQTPRYLVIGTGKKITLECSQTMGHDKMYWYQQDPGMELHLIHYSYGVNSTEKGDLSSESTVSRIRTEHFPLTLESARPSHTSQYLCATLLEGTQYFGPGTRLLVL.

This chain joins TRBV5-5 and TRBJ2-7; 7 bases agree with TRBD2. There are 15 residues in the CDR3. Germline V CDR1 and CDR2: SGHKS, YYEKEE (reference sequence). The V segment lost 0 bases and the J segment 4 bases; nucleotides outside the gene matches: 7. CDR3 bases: TGTGCCAGCAGCTTGGCCTGGACTAGTTTTTACGAGCAGTACTTC. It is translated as CASSLAWTSFYEQYF.

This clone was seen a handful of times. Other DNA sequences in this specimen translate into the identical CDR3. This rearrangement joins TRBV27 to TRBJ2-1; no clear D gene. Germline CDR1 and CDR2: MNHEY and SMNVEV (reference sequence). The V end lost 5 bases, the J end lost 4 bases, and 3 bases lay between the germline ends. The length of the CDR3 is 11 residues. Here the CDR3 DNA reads TGTGCCAGCAGTCTGTACAATGAGCAGTTCTTC. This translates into CASSLYNEQFF.

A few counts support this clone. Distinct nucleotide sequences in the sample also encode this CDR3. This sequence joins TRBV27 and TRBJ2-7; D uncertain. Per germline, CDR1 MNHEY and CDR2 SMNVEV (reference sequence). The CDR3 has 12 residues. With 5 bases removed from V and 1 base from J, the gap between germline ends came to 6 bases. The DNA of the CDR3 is TGTGCCAGCAGTCCATCTTCCTACGAGCAGTACTTC. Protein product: CASSPSSYEQYF.

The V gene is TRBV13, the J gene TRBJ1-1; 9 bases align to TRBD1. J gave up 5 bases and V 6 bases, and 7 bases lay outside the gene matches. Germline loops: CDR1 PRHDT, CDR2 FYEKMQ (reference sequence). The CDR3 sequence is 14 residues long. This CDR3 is CASSSQGAQTEAFF. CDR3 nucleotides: TGTGCCAGCAGTTCACAGGGGGCTCAAACTGAAGCTTTCTTT.

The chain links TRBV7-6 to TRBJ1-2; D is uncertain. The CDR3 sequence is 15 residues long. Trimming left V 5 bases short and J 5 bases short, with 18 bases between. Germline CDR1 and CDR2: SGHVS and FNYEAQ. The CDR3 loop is CASSRELEGLYGYTF. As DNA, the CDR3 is TGTGCCAGCAGCCGAGAGTTGGAGGGATTGTATGGCTACACCTTC.

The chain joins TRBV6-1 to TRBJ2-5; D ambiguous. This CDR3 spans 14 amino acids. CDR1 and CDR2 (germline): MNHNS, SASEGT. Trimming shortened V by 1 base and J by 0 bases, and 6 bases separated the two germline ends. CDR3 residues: CASSEVGHQETQYF. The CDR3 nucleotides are TGTGCCAGCAGTGAAGTGGGCCACCAAGAGACCCAGTACTTC.

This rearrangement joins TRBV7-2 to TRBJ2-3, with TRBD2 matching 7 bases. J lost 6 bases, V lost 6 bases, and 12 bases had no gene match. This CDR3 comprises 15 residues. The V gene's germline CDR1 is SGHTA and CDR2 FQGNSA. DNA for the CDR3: TGTGCCAGCAGGGGAGGGGCGGGAGAGGTGGATACGCAGTATTTT. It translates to CASRGGAGEVDTQYF.

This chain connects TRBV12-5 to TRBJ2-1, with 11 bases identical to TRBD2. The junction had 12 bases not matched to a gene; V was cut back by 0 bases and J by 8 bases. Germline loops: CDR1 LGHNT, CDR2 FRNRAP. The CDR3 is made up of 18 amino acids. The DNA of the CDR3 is TGTGCTAGTGGTTTGGTGGGTAGCGGGGGGGCCGACGGCTATGAGCAGTTCTTC. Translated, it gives CASGLVGSGGADGYEQFF.

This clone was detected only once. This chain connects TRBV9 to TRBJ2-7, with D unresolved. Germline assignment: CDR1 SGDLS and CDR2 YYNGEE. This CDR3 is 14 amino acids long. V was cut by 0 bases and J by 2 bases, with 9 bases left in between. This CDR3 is CASSVEDAPYEQYF. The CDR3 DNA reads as TGTGCCAGCAGCGTAGAGGATGCTCCCTACGAGCAGTACTTC.

CDR3 in DNA: TGTGCCAGTAGTATACCGTGGGGGGACAGCCTCTACAATGAGCAGTTCTTC. Protein: CASSIPWGDSLYNEQFF. The chain joins TRBV19 to TRBJ2-1, with D possibly matching TRBD1 (7 bases). This CDR3 has 17 residues. The germline V gene encodes CDR1 LNHDA and CDR2 SQIVND (reference sequence). Deletions cut 2 bases from V and 3 bases from J, with 17 bases between.

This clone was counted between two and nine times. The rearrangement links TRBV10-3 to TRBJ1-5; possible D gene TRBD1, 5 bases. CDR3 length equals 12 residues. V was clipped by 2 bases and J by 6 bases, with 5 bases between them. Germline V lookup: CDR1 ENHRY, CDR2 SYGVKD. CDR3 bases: TGTGCCATCAGTGAGGGGGCTCAGCCCCAGCATTTT. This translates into CAISEGAQPQHF.

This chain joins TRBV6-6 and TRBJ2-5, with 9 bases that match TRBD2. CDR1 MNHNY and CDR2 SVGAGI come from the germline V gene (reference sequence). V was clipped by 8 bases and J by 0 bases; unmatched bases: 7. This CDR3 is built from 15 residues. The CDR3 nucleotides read TGTGCCAGCGTGGCTAGCGGGAACCACCAAGAGACCCAGTACTTC. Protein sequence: CASVASGNHQETQYF.

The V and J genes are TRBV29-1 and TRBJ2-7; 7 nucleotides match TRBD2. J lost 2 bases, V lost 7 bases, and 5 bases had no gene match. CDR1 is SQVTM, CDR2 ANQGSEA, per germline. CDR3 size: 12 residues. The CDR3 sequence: CSAEAGAYEQYF. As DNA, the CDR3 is TGCAGCGCCGAGGCGGGAGCCTACGAGCAGTACTTC.

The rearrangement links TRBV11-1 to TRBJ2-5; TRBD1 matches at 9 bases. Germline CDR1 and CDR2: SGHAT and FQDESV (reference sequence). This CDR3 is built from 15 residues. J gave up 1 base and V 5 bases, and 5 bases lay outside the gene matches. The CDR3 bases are TGTGCCAGCAGCCTTAGGGGACAGGGCCAAGAGACCCAGTACTTC. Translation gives CASSLRGQGQETQYF. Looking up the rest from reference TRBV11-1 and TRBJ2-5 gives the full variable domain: EAEVAQSPRYKITEKSQAVAFWCDPISGHATLYWYRQILGQGPELLVQFQDESVVDDSQLPKDRFSAERLKGVDSTLKIQPAELGDSAMYLCASSLRGQGQETQYFGPGTRLLVL.

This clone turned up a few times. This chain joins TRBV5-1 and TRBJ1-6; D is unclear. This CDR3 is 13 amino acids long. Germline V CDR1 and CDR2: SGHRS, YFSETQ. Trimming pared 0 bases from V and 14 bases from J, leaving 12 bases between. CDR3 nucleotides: TGCGCCAGCAGCTTGGTTCCGGAGGAGTCCCTCCACTTT. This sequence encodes CASSLVPEESLHF.

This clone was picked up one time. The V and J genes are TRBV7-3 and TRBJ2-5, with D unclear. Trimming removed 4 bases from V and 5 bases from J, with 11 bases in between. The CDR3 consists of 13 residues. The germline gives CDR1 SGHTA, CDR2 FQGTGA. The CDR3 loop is CASSSPGSETQYF. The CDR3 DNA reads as TGTGCCAGCAGCTCCCCCGGGTCTGAGACCCAGTACTTC.

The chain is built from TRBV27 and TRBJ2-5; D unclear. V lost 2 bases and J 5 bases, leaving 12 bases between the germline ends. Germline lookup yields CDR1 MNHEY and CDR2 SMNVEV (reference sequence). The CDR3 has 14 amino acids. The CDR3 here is CASSLAATQETQYF. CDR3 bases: TGTGCCAGCAGTTTAGCCGCCACCCAGGAGACCCAGTACTTC.

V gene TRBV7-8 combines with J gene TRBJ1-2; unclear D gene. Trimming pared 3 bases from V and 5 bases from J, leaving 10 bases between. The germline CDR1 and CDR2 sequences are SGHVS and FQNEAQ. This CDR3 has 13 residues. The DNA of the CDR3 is TGTGCCAGCAGCTTCGATAAACCTTATGGCTACACCTTC. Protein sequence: CASSFDKPYGYTF.

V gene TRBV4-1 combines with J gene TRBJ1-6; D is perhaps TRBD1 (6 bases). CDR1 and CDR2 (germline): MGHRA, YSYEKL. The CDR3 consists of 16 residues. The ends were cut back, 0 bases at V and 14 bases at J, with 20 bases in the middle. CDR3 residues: CASSQDPDRGNVALHF. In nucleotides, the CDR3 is TGCGCCAGCAGCCAAGATCCGGACAGAGGTAATGTGGCCCTCCACTTT.

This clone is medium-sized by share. CDR3 nucleotides: TGTGCCAGCAGTGATGGGGCCGAGCAGTACGTC. Its translation: CASSDGAEQYV. The rearrangement joins TRBV6-1 to TRBJ2-7; possible D gene TRBD1, 5 bases. The CDR3 is 11 residues long. Trimming removed 3 bases at V and 6 bases at J, with 6 bases between. CDR1 is MNHNS, CDR2 SASEGT, per germline.

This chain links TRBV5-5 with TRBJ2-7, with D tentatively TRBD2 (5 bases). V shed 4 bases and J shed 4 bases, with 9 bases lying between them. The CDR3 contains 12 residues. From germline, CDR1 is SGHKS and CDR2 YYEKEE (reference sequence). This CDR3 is CASSPTGYEQYV. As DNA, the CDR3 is TGTGCCAGCAGCCCGACGGGGTACGAGCAGTACGTC.

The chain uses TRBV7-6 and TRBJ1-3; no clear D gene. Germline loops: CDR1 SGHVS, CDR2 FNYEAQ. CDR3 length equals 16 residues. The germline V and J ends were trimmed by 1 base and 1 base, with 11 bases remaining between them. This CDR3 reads CASSLVQGNSGNTIYF. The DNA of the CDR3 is TGTGCCAGCAGCTTAGTACAAGGGAATTCTGGAAACACCATATATTTT.

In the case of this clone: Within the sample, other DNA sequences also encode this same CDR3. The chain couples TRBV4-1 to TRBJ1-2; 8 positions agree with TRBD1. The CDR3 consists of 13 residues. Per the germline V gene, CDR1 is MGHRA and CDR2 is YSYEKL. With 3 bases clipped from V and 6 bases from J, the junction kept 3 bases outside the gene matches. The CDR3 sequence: CASSHRTGNGYTF. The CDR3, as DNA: TGCGCCAGCAGCCACCGGACAGGGAATGGCTACACCTTC.

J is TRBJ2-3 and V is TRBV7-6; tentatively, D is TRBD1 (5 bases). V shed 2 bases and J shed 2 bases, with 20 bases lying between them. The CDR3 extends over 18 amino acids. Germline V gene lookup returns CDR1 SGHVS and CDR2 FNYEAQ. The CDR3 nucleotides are TGTGCCAGCAGCTTAATAACCTCCGGGTCAGGACACACAGATACGCAGTATTTT. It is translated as CASSLITSGSGHTDTQYF.

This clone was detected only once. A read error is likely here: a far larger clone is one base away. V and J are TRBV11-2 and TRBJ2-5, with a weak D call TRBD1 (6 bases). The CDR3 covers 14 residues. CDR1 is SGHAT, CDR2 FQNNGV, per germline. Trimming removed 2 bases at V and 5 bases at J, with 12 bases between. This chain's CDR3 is CASSLLTGPETQYF. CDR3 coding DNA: TGTGCCAGCAGCTTATTGACAGGCCCGGAGACCCAGTACTTC. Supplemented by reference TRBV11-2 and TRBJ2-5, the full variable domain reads EAGVAQSPRYKIIEKRQSVAFWCNPISGHATLYWYQQILGQGPKLLIQFQNNGVVDDSQLPKDRFSAERLKGVDSTLKIQPAKLEDSAVYLCASSLLTGPETQYFGPGTRLLVL.

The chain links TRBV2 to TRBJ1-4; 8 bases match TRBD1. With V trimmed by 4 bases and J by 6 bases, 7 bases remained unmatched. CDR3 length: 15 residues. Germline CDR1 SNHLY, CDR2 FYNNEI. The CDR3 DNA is TGTGCCAGCAGTGTTCAGGGGGCGATTGATGAAAAACTGTTTTTT. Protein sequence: CASSVQGAIDEKLFF.